The 16 T cell receptor beta chains reported below all come from one sample, sequenced in a study of cytomegalovirus exposure and HLA in healthy donors. PCR employed 60 Vbeta and 13 Jbeta primers. Clones were read by immunoSEQ multiplex PCR, and TCRdb kept only the in-frame ones, dropping some. The profile covers 150,000 to 200,000 clones, with around 62% appearing a single time and around 2.9% taken by the ten largest. The sample was PBMCs. The receptors derive from a man aged 35 to 55 in good health and CMV-seronegative.

V and J are TRBV4-1 and TRBJ2-7; 8 positions agree with TRBD1. Per the germline V gene, CDR1 is MGHRA and CDR2 is YSYEKL. V gave up 0 bases and J gave up 6 bases; unmatched junction bases: 13. CDR3 size: 17 residues. The CDR3 DNA sequence: TGCGCCAGCAGCCAAGAAAGGTACAGGGGGAAAAGGGGCGAGCAGTACTTC. It yields the protein CASSQERYRGKRGEQYF.

This chain links TRBV7-3 with TRBJ1-5; D is uncertain. Germline V gene data show CDR1 as SGHTA and CDR2 as FQGTGA. CDR3 size: 14 residues. Trimming left V 1 base short and J 5 bases short, with 9 bases between. CDR3 coding DNA: TGTGCCAGCAGCTTAATGCCCACTGATCAGCCCCAGCATTTT. Encoded protein: CASSLMPTDQPQHF.

This sequence joins TRBV4-2 and TRBJ1-4; no firm D call. Germline V lookup: CDR1 LGHNA, CDR2 YNFKEQ. The CDR3 covers 15 residues. The ends were cut back, 2 bases at V and 2 bases at J, with 9 bases in the middle. In DNA, the CDR3 is TGTGCCAGCAGCCAACAGAGGCGGACTAATGAAAAACTGTTTTTT. Its protein is CASSQQRRTNEKLFF.

The chain carries TRBV6-6 and TRBJ1-5, with 7 bases fitting TRBD1. This CDR3 is built from 16 residues. The V gene's germline CDR1 is MNHNY and CDR2 SVGAGI (reference sequence). With 6 bases clipped from V and 0 bases from J, the junction kept 8 bases outside the gene matches. CDR3 in amino acids: CASRSTDRYSNQPQHF. The CDR3 DNA sequence: TGTGCCAGCAGATCTACGGACAGGTATAGCAATCAGCCCCAGCATTTT.

This rearrangement joins TRBV5-1 to TRBJ2-7; 11 nucleotides line up with TRBD2. CDR1 and CDR2 (germline): SGHRS, YFSETQ. The CDR3 contains 17 residues. V was pared by 4 bases and J by 2 bases, with 11 bases of the junction left unmatched. The CDR3 nucleotides are TGCGCCAGCAGCCCCTACCTCCTAGCGGGGGGCCCCTACGAGCAGTACTTC. Its translation is CASSPYLLAGGPYEQYF.

Concerning this clone itself: Other DNA sequences in this sample translate to the same CDR3. The rearrangement joins TRBV18 to TRBJ1-4; 9 positions agree with TRBD1. Germline V gene data show CDR1 as KGHSH and CDR2 as LQKENI. J lost 6 bases, V lost 6 bases, and 5 bases had no gene match. The CDR3 has 14 amino acids. CDR3 sequence reads: CASSPGTGHEKLFF. CDR3 DNA sequence: TGTGCCAGCTCCCCTGGGACAGGGCATGAAAAACTGTTTTTT.

This chain uses TRBV4-1 with TRBJ2-1, with D possibly matching TRBD2 (5 bases). Trimming took 4 bases from V and 0 from J, leaving 16 bases between them. Germline lookup yields CDR1 MGHRA and CDR2 YSYEKL. The CDR3 runs to 17 residues. The CDR3 spells CASSRKMEVSSYNEQFF. CDR3 in DNA: TGCGCCAGCAGCCGGAAAATGGAGGTCAGCTCCTACAATGAGCAGTTCTTC.

This CDR3 reads CASSQVDGGSSYEQYF. The CDR3 coding sequence is TGTGCCAGCAGCCAAGTCGATGGCGGGAGCTCCTACGAGCAGTACTTC. J is TRBJ2-7 and V is TRBV4-2, with 7 bases matching TRBD2. V lost 1 base, J lost 0 bases, and 6 bases stayed unmatched. Germline values: CDR1 LGHNA, CDR2 YNFKEQ. The CDR3 has 16 amino acids.

The chain has TRBV6-6 and TRBJ2-7, with a possible D match to TRBD1 (5 bases). Per the germline V gene, CDR1 is MNHNY and CDR2 is SVGAGI (reference sequence). V was trimmed by 2 bases and J by 6 bases, leaving 14 bases between them. The CDR3 consists of 14 residues. The CDR3 sequence: CASSYTPGPREQYF. The CDR3 region has the DNA TGTGCCAGCAGTTACACACCAGGGCCCCGCGAGCAGTACTTC.

V gene TRBV19 combines with J gene TRBJ1-2, with D possibly TRBD1 on 6 matching bases. The CDR3 is 13 residues long. Germline CDR1 is LNHDA and CDR2 is SQIVND (reference sequence). V was pared by 5 bases and J by 5 bases, with 12 bases between. The CDR3: CASSLRTVYGYTF. CDR3 DNA sequence: TGTGCCAGTAGTTTAAGGACAGTGTATGGCTACACCTTC.

This chain links TRBV6-6 with TRBJ2-2; possibly TRBD1 for D (5 bases). Trimming cost V 6 bases and J 5 bases, with 13 bases left between them. The CDR3 extends over 14 amino acids. Germline V gives CDR1 MNHNY, CDR2 SVGAGI (reference sequence). CDR3: CASSLGHFTGELFF. The CDR3 DNA sequence: TGTGCCAGCAGCCTTGGACACTTTACCGGGGAGCTGTTTTTT.

The chain couples TRBV7-2 to TRBJ2-1; a possible D gene is TRBD1 (5 bases). The ends were cut back, 4 bases at V and 2 bases at J, with 12 bases in the middle. CDR3 length: 15 residues. Germline V CDR1 and CDR2: SGHTA, FQGNSA. The CDR3, as DNA: TGTGCCAGCAGCTCCAGGGCAGACCCCTACAATGAGCAGTTCTTC. Encoded protein: CASSSRADPYNEQFF.

V is TRBV5-6 and J is TRBJ2-3, with 7 bases lining up with TRBD2. The CDR3 spans 13 residues. The ends lost 3 bases at V and 5 bases at J; junction bases unmatched: 3. Germline values: CDR1 SGHDT, CDR2 YYEEEE. In DNA, the CDR3 is TGTGCCAGCAGCTGGGAGGGTGGAGATACGCAGTATTTT. It is translated as CASSWEGGDTQYF.

V is TRBV28 and J is TRBJ2-3, with 7 positions matching TRBD2. The CDR3 is 15 residues long. The germline gives CDR1 MDHEN, CDR2 SYDVKM. After removal of 8 bases from V and 0 bases from J, the junction contained 8 bases not matched to a gene. This CDR3 reads CASVGTIASTDTQYF. Written as DNA, the CDR3 is TGTGCCAGCGTCGGGACTATAGCTAGCACAGATACGCAGTATTTT.

The J gene is TRBJ2-3, the V gene TRBV18, with TRBD1 matching 10 bases. The V and J ends lost 3 bases and 2 bases, in that order; junction bases with no gene match: 2. Per germline, CDR1 KGHSH and CDR2 LQKENI. The CDR3 has 15 amino acids. In nucleotides, the CDR3 is TGTGCCAGCTCACCGGGACAGGGGAACACAGATACGCAGTATTTT. Translated: CASSPGQGNTDTQYF.

J is TRBJ2-7 and V is TRBV27, with TRBD2 matching over 8 bases. With 5 bases clipped from V and 0 bases from J, the junction kept 15 bases outside the gene matches. The CDR3 contains 18 residues. Germline V gene lookup returns CDR1 MNHEY and CDR2 SMNVEV (reference sequence). CDR3 region: CASSPYSGAFKNSYEQYF. For the CDR3, the DNA is TGTGCCAGCAGTCCCTATAGCGGGGCCTTCAAAAACTCCTACGAGCAGTACTTC.